The entry below gives a single T cell receptor (beta chain) sequence along with its context. These data are taken from a study of blood T cell repertoires in COVID-19. As for the study in general: The United States, Italy and Spain were the sources of the acute and convalescent COVID-19 samples. Nucleic acid was either cDNA or gDNA, and it came from T cells, B-cell-depleted T cells, or PBMCs.

CDR3 length: 13 amino acids. Trimming left V 1 base short and J 7 bases short, with 10 bases between. Authors' analysis steps: Estimates of nucleated cell counts were drawn from the amplification of reference gene primers. The repertoire was sequenced with immunoSEQ multiplex PCR; TCRdb's copy has only in-frame clones and lacks some. The V and J calls and clone size are taken from that table; D and trimming were inferred from the DNA. This sample carries under 80,000 clones, roughly 80% of them seen once, and the ten largest clones take 4% to 5.5%. The sample comprised peripheral blood. The rearrangement links TRBV12-3 or TRBV12-4 to TRBJ1-2, with D hard to call. The source of this sequence is a woman of 80 years or more with active or convalescent COVID-19. CDR3 sequence reads: CASSLGGFGGYTF. In nucleotides, the CDR3 is TGTGCCAGCAGTTTAGGAGGGTTTGGTGGCTACACCTTC.